This T cell receptor beta chain was profiled in a study of blood T cell repertoires in COVID-19. Overall study context: There were acute and convalescent COVID-19 samples, and they came from the United States, Italy and Spain. In each case, the material was cDNA or gDNA derived from T cells, B-cell-depleted T cells, or PBMCs.

Original processing notes: Reference gene primer amplification gave estimated nucleated cell counts. Some clones are missing from TCRdb's copy, which holds only in-frame ones; the method was immunoSEQ multiplex PCR. The DNA gave D and trimming, while V, J and clone size come from that table. This sample has 90,000 to 140,000 clones; roughly 79% occur once, and the top ten carry 8% to 9.5%. Sequenced sample: peripheral blood. The clonotype originates from a woman in her seventies with acute or convalescent COVID-19.

This chain's CDR3 is CASSELTVKNSPLHF. For the CDR3, the DNA is TGTGCCAGCAGTGAGCTAACAGTGAAGAATTCACCCCTCCACTTT. V and J are TRBV6-1 and TRBJ1-6; D is unresolved. The CDR3 contains 15 residues. Trimming took off 3 bases at V and 7 bases at J, with 13 bases between the two ends. Germline lookup yields CDR1 MNHNS and CDR2 SASEGT.